The 20 T cell receptor beta chains listed next were all sequenced from one sample in a study of T cells after somatic rescue of genetic block. The repertoire was sequenced with immunoSEQ multiplex PCR; TCRdb's copy has only in-frame clones and lacks some. The sample consists of tens of thousands of clones, under 95% of them appearing once. The sequencing input was peripheral blood mononuclear cells (PBMCs). All receptors come from a man in his forties.

V gene TRBV7-2 combines with J gene TRBJ2-1; 7 positions match TRBD1. Germline values: CDR1 SGHTA, CDR2 FQGNSA. The CDR3 extends over 15 amino acids. With V trimmed by 4 bases and J by 7 bases, 10 bases remained unmatched. CDR3 amino acids: CASSYKTGQRNEQFF. CDR3 DNA: TGTGCCAGCAGCTATAAGACAGGGCAACGGAATGAGCAGTTCTTC. The full variable domain, rest sourced from reference TRBV7-2 and TRBJ2-1, is GAGVSQSPSNKVTEKGKDVELRCDPISGHTALYWYRQSLGQGLEFLIYFQGNSAPDKSGLPSDRFSAERTGGSVSTLTIQRTQQEDSAVYLCASSYKTGQRNEQFFGPGTRLTVL.

This rearrangement joins TRBV7-8 to TRBJ2-1; 11 nucleotides agree with TRBD2. Germline values: CDR1 SGHVS, CDR2 FQNEAQ. V shed 5 bases and J 5 bases; nucleotides not matched to a gene: 8. The CDR3 is made up of 16 amino acids. The CDR3 reads CASSPAVAGGDNEQFF. The CDR3 coding sequence is TGTGCCAGCAGCCCTGCGGTAGCGGGGGGGGACAATGAGCAGTTCTTC.

Here the CDR3 reads CASSSGTFYEQYF. The CDR3 DNA is TGTGCCAGCAGCTCCGGGACTTTCTACGAGCAGTACTTC. The chain uses TRBV7-9 and TRBJ2-7, with D perhaps matching TRBD2 (6 bases). There are 13 residues in the CDR3. CDR1 is SEHNR and CDR2 is FQNEAQ in the germline V gene (reference sequence). Trimming pared 4 bases from V and 3 bases from J, leaving 10 bases between.

The J gene is TRBJ1-4, the V gene TRBV7-9, with unresolved D. V dropped 5 bases and J dropped 8 bases, with 24 bases sitting between them. Germline V gene lookup returns CDR1 SEHNR and CDR2 FQNEAQ (reference sequence). CDR3 size: 17 residues. In DNA form, the CDR3 reads TGTGCCAGCAGCCCCCGGACCCATGGGAGTTTCGTGGAAAAACTGTTTTTT. Protein product: CASSPRTHGSFVEKLFF.

This clone was seen a handful of times. The CDR3 here is CASSLWGGAGANVLTF. DNA for the CDR3: TGTGCCAGCAGTTTATGGGGAGGGGCCGGGGCCAACGTCCTGACTTTC. The chain combines TRBV28 with TRBJ2-6, with 7 nucleotides matching TRBD2. The CDR3 contains 16 residues. Germline CDR1 reads MDHEN; CDR2 reads SYDVKM. The V segment lost 0 bases and the J segment 4 bases; nucleotides outside the gene matches: 3.

V gene TRBV19 combines with J gene TRBJ2-3, with 7 bases that match TRBD1. CDR3 size: 14 residues. Looked up from germline, CDR1 is LNHDA and CDR2 is SQIVND (reference sequence). Trimming at V came to 3 bases and at J to 6 bases, leaving 6 bases not matched to a gene. The CDR3 region has the DNA TGTGCCAGTAGTATGTTTACAGGGGATGATACGCAGTATTTT. It yields the protein CASSMFTGDDTQYF.

CDR3 nucleotides: TGTGCCAGCAGCTTAGCCGCCGGGGAGCTGTTTTTT. Translation: CASSLAAGELFF. The chain joins TRBV7-9 to TRBJ2-2, with D unresolved. V was pared by 0 bases and J by 6 bases, with 2 bases between. The CDR3 covers 12 residues. CDR1 and CDR2 from the germline V gene are SEHNR and FQNEAQ (reference sequence).

The gene calls are TRBV7-2 and TRBJ2-2, with D uncertain. Germline V lookup: CDR1 SGHTA, CDR2 FQGNSA. V shed 4 bases and J shed 3 bases, with 3 bases lying between them. This CDR3 spans 12 amino acids. The CDR3: CASSSDTGELFF. CDR3 nucleotides: TGTGCCAGCAGCTCTGACACCGGGGAGCTGTTTTTT.

This clone was seen a single time. The chain uses TRBV18 and TRBJ2-7, with 7 positions matching TRBD2. V shed 3 bases and J 2 bases; nucleotides not matched to a gene: 1. The CDR3 is 13 residues long. Looked up from germline, CDR1 is KGHSH and CDR2 is LQKENI. CDR3 sequence (DNA): TGTGCCAGCTCACCGGGGGGGACCTACGAGCAGTACTTC. It translates to CASSPGGTYEQYF.

This clone is a singleton in its sample. V and J are TRBV7-9 and TRBJ1-1; D remains ambiguous. Germline lookup yields CDR1 SEHNR and CDR2 FQNEAQ (reference sequence). The CDR3 extends over 12 amino acids. The germline V and J ends were trimmed by 5 bases and 4 bases, with 8 bases remaining between them. CDR3 sequence: CASSDGPTEAFF. DNA for the CDR3: TGTGCCAGCAGCGATGGACCCACTGAAGCTTTCTTT. Complete variable domain (other parts from reference TRBV7-9 and TRBJ1-1): DTGVSQNPRHKITKRGQNVTFRCDPISEHNRLYWYRQTLGQGPEFLTYFQNEAQLEKSRLLSDRFSAERPKGSFSTLEIQRTEQGDSAMYLCASSDGPTEAFFGQGTRLTVV.

This rearrangement joins TRBV10-3 to TRBJ2-1, with TRBD2 identical over 11 bases. Germline V gene lookup returns CDR1 ENHRY and CDR2 SYGVKD. CDR3 size: 14 residues. Unmatched junction bases numbered 8, after V lost 6 bases and J lost 10 bases. CDR3 amino acids: CAIRGASGGKEQFF. CDR3 in DNA: TGTGCCATCAGAGGGGCTAGCGGGGGGAAGGAGCAGTTCTTC.

This clone came up once. The chain couples TRBV6-6 to TRBJ2-7; the match to TRBD2 covers 8 bases. V trimming: 4 bases; J trimming: 7 bases; junction bases outside the gene matches: 15. This CDR3 region has 16 residues. The germline gives CDR1 MNHNY, CDR2 SVGAGI (reference sequence). CDR3 residues: CASSWSGTRSSGEQYF. CDR3 bases: TGTGCCAGCAGTTGGTCCGGGACTAGATCGAGCGGGGAGCAGTACTTC.

A note on this clone: Since the CDR3 does not end with the conserved phenylalanine or tryptophan, this likely comes from a read error. V and J are TRBV28 and TRBJ1-2; D unresolved. V lost 6 bases to trimming and J lost 2 bases, with 7 bases between them. CDR1 MDHEN and CDR2 SYDVKM come from the germline V gene. The CDR3 covers 12 residues. CDR3 DNA: TGTGCCAGCAGGGTAGGAAACTATGGCTACACCTCC. Translating gives CASRVGNYGYTS.

This sequence joins TRBV13 and TRBJ2-1, with 9 bases aligning to TRBD1. Per the germline V gene, CDR1 is PRHDT and CDR2 is FYEKMQ (reference sequence). Trimming took 3 bases from V and 12 from J; bases not matched to a gene: 9. This CDR3 is 14 amino acids long. CDR3: CASSFGQGPNRQFF. Here the CDR3 DNA reads TGTGCCAGCAGCTTTGGACAGGGGCCCAACCGGCAGTTCTTC.

The gene calls are TRBV5-4 and TRBJ1-2; D gene uncertain. There are 12 residues in the CDR3. Trimming removed 4 bases at V and 6 bases at J, with 10 bases between. CDR1 SGHNT and CDR2 YYREEE come from the germline V gene (reference sequence). CDR3: CASSTDGNGYTF. The CDR3 nucleotides are TGTGCCAGCAGCACGGACGGAAATGGCTACACCTTC.

This clone appeared once. The genes are TRBV6-6 and TRBJ1-4; unclear D gene. The CDR3 sequence is 13 residues long. The germline V and J ends were trimmed by 7 bases and 0 bases, with 6 bases remaining between them. Germline V gene lookup returns CDR1 MNHNY and CDR2 SVGAGI (reference sequence). The CDR3 nucleotides read TGTGCCAGCACGGCAGCAACTAATGAAAAACTGTTTTTT. It codes for CASTAATNEKLFF.

This clone occurred once. J is TRBJ2-5 and V is TRBV7-2; unclear D gene. Germline-derived CDR1 and CDR2 are SGHTA and FQGNSA. The CDR3 runs to 11 residues. Trimming stripped 4 bases from V and 7 bases from J, with 7 bases between. The CDR3 bases are TGTGCCAGCAGCTCGTGGGTGACCCAGTACTTC. Its translation: CASSSWVTQYF.

V is TRBV18 and J is TRBJ2-1, with TRBD1 as a possible D gene (6 bases). The CDR3 covers 14 residues. Germline V gives CDR1 KGHSH, CDR2 LQKENI. The V and J ends lost 3 bases and 8 bases respectively, with 14 bases between them. This CDR3 reads CASSPAGAVDEQFF. The CDR3 region has the DNA TGTGCCAGCTCACCGGCAGGGGCGGTGGATGAGCAGTTCTTC.

The J gene is TRBJ1-4, the V gene TRBV9, with D possibly matching TRBD1 (6 bases). The germline V and J ends were trimmed by 0 bases and 5 bases, with 8 bases remaining between them. CDR1 is SGDLS, CDR2 YYNGEE, per germline. The CDR3 length is 14 residues. Here the CDR3 DNA reads TGTGCCAGCAGCGTAGGGCAGGGGAATGAAAAACTGTTTTTT. It codes for CASSVGQGNEKLFF.

Written as DNA, the CDR3 is TGTGCCAGCAGCTGGGGCCCCACAAGGGCTACGCAGTATTTT. It codes for CASSWGPTRATQYF. The chain is built from TRBV5-6 and TRBJ2-3; TRBD1 might be the D (5 bases). The CDR3 has 14 amino acids. Germline CDR1 reads SGHDT; CDR2 reads YYEEEE. V was pared by 3 bases and J by 8 bases, with 16 bases between. The whole variable domain, remainder taken from reference TRBV5-6 and TRBJ2-3, is DAGVTQSPTHLIKTRGQQVTLRCSPKSGHDTVSWYQQALGQGPQFIFQYYEEEERQRGNFPDRFSGHQFPNYSSELNVNALLLGDSALYLCASSWGPTRATQYFGPGTRLTVL.